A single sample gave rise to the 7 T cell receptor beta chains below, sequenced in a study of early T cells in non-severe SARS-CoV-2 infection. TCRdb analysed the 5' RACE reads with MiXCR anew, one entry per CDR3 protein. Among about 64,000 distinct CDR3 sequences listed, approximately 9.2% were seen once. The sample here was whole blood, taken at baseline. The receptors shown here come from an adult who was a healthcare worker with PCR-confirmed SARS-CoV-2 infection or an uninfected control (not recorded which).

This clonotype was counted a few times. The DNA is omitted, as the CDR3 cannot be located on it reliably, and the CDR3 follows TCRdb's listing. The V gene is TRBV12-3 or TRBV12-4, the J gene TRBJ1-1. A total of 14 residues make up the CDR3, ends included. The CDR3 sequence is CASASSGQNTEAFF.

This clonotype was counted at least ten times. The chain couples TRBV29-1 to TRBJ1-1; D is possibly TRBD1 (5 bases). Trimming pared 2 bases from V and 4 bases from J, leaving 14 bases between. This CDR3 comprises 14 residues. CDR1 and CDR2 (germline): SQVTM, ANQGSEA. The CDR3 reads CSVEIRGKVTEAFF. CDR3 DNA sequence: TGCAGCGTTGAAATCCGGGGGAAGGTCACTGAAGCTTTCTTT.

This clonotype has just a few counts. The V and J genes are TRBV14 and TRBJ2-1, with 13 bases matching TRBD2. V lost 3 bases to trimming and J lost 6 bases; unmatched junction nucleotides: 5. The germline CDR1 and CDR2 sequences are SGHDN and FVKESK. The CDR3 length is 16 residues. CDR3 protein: CASSQFRTSGSNEQFF. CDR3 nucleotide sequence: TGTGCCAGCAGCCAGTTTAGGACTAGCGGGAGCAATGAGCAGTTCTTC.

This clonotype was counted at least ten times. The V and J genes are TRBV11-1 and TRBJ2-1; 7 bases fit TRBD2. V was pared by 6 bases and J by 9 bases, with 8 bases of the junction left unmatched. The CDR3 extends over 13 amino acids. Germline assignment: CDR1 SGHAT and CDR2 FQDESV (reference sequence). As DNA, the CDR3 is TGTGCCAGCAGTCTAACTAGCGTCGGTGAGCAGTTCTTC. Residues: CASSLTSVGEQFF.

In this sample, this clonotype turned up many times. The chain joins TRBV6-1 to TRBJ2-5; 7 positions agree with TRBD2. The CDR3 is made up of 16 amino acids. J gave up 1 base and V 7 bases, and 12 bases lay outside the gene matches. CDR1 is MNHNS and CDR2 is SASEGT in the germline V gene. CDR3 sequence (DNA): TGTGCCAGCACCTTACGGGCTAGCGGACTCCAAGAGACCCAGTACTTC. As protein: CASTLRASGLQETQYF.

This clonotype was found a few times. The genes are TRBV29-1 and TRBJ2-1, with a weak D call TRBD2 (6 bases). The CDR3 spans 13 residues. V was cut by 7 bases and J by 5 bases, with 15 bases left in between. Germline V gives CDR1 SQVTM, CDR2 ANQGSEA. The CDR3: CSGGGMGHNEQFF. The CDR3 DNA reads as TGCAGCGGTGGCGGGATGGGACACAATGAGCAGTTCTTC.

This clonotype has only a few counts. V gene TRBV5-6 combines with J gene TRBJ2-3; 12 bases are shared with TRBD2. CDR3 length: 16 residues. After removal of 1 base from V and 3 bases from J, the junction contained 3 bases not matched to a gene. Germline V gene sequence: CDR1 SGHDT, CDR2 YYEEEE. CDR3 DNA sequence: TGTGCCAGCAGCTTGATTACTAGCGGGAGGACAGATACGCAGTATTTT. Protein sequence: CASSLITSGRTDTQYF.